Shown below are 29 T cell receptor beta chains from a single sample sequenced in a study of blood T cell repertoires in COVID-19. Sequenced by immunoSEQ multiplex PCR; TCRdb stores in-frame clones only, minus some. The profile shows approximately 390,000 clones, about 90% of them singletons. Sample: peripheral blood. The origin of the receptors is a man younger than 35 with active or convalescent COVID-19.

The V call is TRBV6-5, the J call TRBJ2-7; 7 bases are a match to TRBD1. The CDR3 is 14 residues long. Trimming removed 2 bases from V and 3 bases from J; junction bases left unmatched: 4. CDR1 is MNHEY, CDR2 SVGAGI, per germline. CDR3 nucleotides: TGTGCCAGCAGTTACGGGACAGCCTACTACGAGCAGTACTTC. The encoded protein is CASSYGTAYYEQYF.

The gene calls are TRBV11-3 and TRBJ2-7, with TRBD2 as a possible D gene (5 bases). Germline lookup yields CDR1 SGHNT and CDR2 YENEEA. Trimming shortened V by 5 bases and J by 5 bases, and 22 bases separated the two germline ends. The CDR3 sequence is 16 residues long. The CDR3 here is CASSPSPLGVGDEQYF. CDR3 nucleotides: TGTGCCAGCAGCCCCTCACCTCTCGGGGTTGGAGACGAGCAGTACTTC.

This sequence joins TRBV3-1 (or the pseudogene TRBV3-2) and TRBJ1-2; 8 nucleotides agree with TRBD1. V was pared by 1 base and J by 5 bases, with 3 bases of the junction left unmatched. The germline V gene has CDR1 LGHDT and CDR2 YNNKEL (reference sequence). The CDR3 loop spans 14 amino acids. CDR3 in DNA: TGTGCCAGCAGCCAAGTCGGGACAGGTTATGGCTACACCTTC. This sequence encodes CASSQVGTGYGYTF.

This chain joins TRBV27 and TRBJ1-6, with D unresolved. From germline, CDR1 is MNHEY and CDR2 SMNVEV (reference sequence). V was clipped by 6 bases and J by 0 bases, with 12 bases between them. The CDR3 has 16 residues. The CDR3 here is CASSRGLNSYNSPLHF. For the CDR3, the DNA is TGTGCCAGCAGCCGCGGTCTCAACTCCTATAATTCACCCCTCCACTTT.

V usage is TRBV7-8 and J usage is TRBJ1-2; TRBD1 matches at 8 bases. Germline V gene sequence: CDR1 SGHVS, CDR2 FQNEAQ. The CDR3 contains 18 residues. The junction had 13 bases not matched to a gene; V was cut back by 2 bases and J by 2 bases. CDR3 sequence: CASSLSASGTGLNYGYTF. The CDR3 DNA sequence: TGTGCCAGCAGCTTATCGGCGTCTGGGACAGGACTAAACTATGGCTACACCTTC.

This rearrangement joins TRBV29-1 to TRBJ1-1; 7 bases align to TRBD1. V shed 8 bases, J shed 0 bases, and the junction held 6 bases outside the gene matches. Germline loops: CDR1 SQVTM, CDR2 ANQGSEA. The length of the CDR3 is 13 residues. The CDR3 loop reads CSTTGPLNTEAFF. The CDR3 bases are TGCAGCACGACAGGGCCTCTGAACACTGAAGCTTTCTTT.

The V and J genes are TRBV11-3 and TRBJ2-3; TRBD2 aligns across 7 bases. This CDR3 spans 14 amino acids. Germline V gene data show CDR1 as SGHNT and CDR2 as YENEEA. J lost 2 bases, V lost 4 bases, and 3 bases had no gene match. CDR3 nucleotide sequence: TGTGCCAGCAGCTCCGGGGGGTCCACAGATACGCAGTATTTT. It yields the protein CASSSGGSTDTQYF. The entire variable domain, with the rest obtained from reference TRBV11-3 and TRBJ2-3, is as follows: EAGVVQSPRYKIIEKKQPVAFWCNPISGHNTLYWYLQNLGQGPELLIRYENEEAVDDSQLPKDRFSAERLKGVDSTLKIQPAELGDSAVYLCASSSGGSTDTQYFGPGTRLTVL.

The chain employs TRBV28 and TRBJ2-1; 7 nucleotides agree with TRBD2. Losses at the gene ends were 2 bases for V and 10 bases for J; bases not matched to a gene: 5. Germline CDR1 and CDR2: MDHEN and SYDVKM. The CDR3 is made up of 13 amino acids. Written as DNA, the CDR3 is TGTGCCAGCAGTTTACCCGGGACTATGGAGCAGTTCTTC. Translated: CASSLPGTMEQFF.

The CDR3 reads CASTWEGQGYGYTF. The CDR3 bases are TGTGCCAGCACCTGGGAAGGACAGGGCTATGGCTACACCTTC. The chain links TRBV2 to TRBJ1-2; 8 bases align to TRBD1. Germline V CDR1 and CDR2: SNHLY, FYNNEI. The CDR3 is made up of 14 amino acids. V dropped 7 bases and J dropped 4; count of bases not matched to a gene: 8.

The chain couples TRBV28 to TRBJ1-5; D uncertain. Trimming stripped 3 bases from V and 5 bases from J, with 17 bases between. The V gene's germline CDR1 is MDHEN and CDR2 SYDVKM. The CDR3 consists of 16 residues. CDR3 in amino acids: CASSFLSSSTYQPQHF. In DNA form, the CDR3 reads TGTGCCAGCAGTTTTTTGTCGTCTTCGACTTATCAGCCCCAGCATTTT.

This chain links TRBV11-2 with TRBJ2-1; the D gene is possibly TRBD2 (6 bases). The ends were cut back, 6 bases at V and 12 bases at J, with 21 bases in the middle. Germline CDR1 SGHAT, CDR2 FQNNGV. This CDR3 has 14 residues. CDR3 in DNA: TGTGCCAGCAGTAGAAGCCTGGGAGGCGGTGGGCAGTTCTTC. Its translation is CASSRSLGGGGQFF.

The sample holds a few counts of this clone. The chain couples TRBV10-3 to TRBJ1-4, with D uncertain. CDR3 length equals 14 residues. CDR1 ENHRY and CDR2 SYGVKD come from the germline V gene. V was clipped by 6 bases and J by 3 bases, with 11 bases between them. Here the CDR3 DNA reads TGTGCCATCAGGGCTAGCTCACCTAATGAAAAACTGTTTTTT. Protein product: CAIRASSPNEKLFF.

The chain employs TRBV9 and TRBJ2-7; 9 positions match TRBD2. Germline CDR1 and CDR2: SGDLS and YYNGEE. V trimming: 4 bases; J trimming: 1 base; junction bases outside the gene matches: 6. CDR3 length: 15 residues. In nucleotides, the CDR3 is TGTGCCAGCAGCACCTCTAGCGGGGCTTCCTACGAGCAGTACTTC. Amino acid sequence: CASSTSSGASYEQYF.

The CDR3, as DNA: TGCGCCAGCAGCTTGGCGAGGAGGGAAGAAGCTTTCTTT. This translates into CASSLARREEAFF. This chain links TRBV5-1 with TRBJ1-1; the D is unclear. Germline V gene sequence: CDR1 SGHRS, CDR2 YFSETQ. The CDR3 sequence is 13 residues long. Trimming removed 0 bases from V and 8 bases from J, with 11 bases in between.

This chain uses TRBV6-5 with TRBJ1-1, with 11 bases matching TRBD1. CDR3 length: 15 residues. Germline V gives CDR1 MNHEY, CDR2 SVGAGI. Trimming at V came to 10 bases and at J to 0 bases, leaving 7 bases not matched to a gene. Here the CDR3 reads CATRGTGGMNTEAFF. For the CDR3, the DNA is TGTGCCACCAGGGGGACAGGGGGGATGAACACTGAAGCTTTCTTT.

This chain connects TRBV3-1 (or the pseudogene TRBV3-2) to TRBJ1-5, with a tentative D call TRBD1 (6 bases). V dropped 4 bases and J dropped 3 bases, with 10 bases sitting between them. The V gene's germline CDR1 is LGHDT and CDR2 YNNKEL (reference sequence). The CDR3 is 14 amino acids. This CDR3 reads CASSRTDTNQPQHF. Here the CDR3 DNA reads TGTGCCAGCAGCCGGACAGATACCAATCAGCCCCAGCATTTT.

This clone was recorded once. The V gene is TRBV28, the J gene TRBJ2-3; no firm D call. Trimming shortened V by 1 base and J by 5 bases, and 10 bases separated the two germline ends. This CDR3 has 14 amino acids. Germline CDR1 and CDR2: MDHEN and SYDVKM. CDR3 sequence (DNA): TGTGCCAGCAGTTTATTGGGCAGTCTAGATACGCAGTATTTT. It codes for CASSLLGSLDTQYF.

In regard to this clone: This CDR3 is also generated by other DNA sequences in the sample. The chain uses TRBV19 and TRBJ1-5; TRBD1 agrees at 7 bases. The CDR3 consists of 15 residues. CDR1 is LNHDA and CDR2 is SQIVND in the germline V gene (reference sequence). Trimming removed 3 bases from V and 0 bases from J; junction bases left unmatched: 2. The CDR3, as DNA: TGTGCCAGTAGTATTTGGGACAGTAGCAATCAGCCCCAGCATTTT. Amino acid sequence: CASSIWDSSNQPQHF. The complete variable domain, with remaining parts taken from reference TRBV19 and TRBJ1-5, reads DGGITQSPKYLFRKEGQNVTLSCEQNLNHDAMYWYRQDPGQGLRLIYYSQIVNDFQKGDIAEGYSVSREKKESFPLTVTSAQKNPTAFYLCASSIWDSSNQPQHFGDGTRLSIL.

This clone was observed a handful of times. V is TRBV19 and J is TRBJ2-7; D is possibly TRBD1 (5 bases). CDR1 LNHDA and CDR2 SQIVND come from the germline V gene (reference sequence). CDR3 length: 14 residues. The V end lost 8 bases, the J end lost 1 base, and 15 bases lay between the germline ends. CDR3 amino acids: CASARSGASYEQYF. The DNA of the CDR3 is TGTGCCAGTGCTAGGTCTGGGGCGTCCTACGAGCAGTACTTC.

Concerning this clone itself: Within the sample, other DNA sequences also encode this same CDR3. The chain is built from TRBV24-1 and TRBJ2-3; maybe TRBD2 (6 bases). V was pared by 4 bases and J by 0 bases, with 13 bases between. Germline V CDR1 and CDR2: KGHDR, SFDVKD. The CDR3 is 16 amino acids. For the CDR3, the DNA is TGTGCCACCAGTGACCTAGGCGGGACTAGCACAGATACGCAGTATTTT. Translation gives CATSDLGGTSTDTQYF.

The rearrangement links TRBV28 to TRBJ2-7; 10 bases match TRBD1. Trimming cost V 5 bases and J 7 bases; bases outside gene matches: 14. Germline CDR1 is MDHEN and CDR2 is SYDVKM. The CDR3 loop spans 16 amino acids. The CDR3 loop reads CASSLPIGQGVGEQYF. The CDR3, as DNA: TGTGCCAGCAGTCTACCTATTGGACAGGGGGTAGGAGAGCAGTACTTC. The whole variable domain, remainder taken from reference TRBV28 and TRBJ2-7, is DVKVTQSSRYLVKRTGEKVFLECVQDMDHENMFWYRQDPGLGLRLIYFSYDVKMKEKGDIPEGYSVSREKKERFSLILESASTNQTSMYLCASSLPIGQGVGEQYFGPGTRLTVT.

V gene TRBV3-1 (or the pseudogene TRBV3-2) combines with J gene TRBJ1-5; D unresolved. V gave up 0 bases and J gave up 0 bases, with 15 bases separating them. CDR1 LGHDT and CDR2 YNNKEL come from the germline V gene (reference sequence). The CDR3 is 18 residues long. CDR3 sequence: CASSQDARLSHSNQPQHF. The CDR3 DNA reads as TGTGCCAGCAGCCAAGATGCCAGACTGAGCCATAGCAATCAGCCCCAGCATTTT.

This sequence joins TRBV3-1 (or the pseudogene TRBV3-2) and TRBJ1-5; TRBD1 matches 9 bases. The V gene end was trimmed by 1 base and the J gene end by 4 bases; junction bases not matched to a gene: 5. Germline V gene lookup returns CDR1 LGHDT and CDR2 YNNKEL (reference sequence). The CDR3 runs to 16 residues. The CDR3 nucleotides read TGTGCCAGCAGCCAAGGGAGGGACAGGGTAAATCAGCCCCAGCATTTT. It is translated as CASSQGRDRVNQPQHF.

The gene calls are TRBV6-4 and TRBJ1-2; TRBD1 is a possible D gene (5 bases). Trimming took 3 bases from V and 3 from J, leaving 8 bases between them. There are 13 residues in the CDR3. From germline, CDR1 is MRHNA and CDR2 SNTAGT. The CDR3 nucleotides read TGTGCCAGCAGTGAGACGGGGGACTATGGCTACACCTTC. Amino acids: CASSETGDYGYTF.

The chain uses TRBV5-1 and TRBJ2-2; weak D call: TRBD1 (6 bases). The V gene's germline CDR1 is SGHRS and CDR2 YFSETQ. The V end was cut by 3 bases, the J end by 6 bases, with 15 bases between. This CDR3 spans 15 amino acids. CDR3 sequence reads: CASSSTTRGSGELFF. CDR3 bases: TGCGCCAGCAGCTCCACTACCAGGGGTTCCGGGGAGCTGTTTTTT.

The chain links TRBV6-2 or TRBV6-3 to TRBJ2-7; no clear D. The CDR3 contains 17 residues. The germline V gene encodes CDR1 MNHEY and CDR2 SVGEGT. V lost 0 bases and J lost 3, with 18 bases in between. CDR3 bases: TGTGCCAGCAGTTACTCGATGGTAGGCCAGGTAGGCTACGAGCAGTACTTC. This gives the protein CASSYSMVGQVGYEQYF.

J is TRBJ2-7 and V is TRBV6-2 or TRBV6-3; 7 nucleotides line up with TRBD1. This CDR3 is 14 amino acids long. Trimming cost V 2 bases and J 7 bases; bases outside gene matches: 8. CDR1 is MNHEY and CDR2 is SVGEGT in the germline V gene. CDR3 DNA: TGTGCCAGCAGTTACGGGTCAGGGGGAATGGAGCAGTACTTC. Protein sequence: CASSYGSGGMEQYF.

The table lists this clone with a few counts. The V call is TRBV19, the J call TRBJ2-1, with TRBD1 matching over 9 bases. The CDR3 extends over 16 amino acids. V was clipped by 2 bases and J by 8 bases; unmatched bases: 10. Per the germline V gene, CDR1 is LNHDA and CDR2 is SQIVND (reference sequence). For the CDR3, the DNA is TGTGCCAGTAGTATAATGGGGGGACAGGGTCTTGATGAGCAGTTCTTC. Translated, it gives CASSIMGGQGLDEQFF.

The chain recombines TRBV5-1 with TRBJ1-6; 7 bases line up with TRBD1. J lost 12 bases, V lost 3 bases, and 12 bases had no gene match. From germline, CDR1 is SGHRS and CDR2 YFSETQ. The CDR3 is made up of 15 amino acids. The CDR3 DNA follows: TGCGCCAGCAGCTCCCGGGACAGCTCCAGTGGACCCCTCCACTTT. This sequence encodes CASSSRDSSSGPLHF.